These T cell receptor beta chains were read from a single sample in a study of CD8 T cells in ankylosing spondylitis. Using its own MiXCR run on the 5' RACE reads, TCRdb lists one record per CDR3 protein. Of roughly 670,000 distinct CDR3 sequences in the sample, 19% were seen once. The sequencing input was blood, either unsorted or a sorted T cell fraction (not recorded which). The source is a male donor with ankylosing spondylitis. CDR3s include the opening cysteine and the closing phenylalanine or tryptophan. D genes are given only for firm matches. Some rows have no size entry. The others give once, few or many, or a class for an expanded clone.

abundance	v_gene	j_gene	d_gene	CDR3nt	CDR3aa
.	TRBV12-3/TRBV12-4	TRBJ2-7	TRBD2	TGTGCCAGCACCCCTGCGGTTAGCGGGGGACCTACTTACGAGCAGTACTTC	CASTPAVSGGPTYEQYF
.	TRBV20-1	TRBJ2-1	TRBD2	TGCAGTGCTAGAGATGTAGCGGGGTACAATGAGCAGTTCTTC	CSARDVAGYNEQFF
.	TRBV10-1	TRBJ2-1	TRBD2	TGCGCCAGCAGCCCCGGGGGGGGCCGGGAGCAGTTCTTC	CASSPGGGREQFF
.	TRBV4-1	TRBJ2-7	.	TGCGCCAGCAGCCAAGGCAGTTACTACGAGCAGTACTTC	CASSQGSYYEQYF
few	TRBV12-3/TRBV12-4	TRBJ1-2	TRBD1	TGTGCCAGCAGCTCAGGGGGGGTGCACTATGGCTACACCTTC	CASSSGGVHYGYTF
.	TRBV2	TRBJ2-6	.	TGTGCCACCCAGGTCCTCTCTGGGGCCAACGTCCTGACTTTC	CATQVLSGANVLTF
.	TRBV12-3/TRBV12-4	TRBJ2-3	.	TGTGCCAGCAATCAGGGACTCCCGGGGGCAGATACGCAGTATTTT	CASNQGLPGADTQYF
few	TRBV5-1	TRBJ2-1	TRBD2	TGCGCCAGCAGCCGTACAGCGGGAGACCTCGTCAATGAGCAGTTCTTC	CASSRTAGDLVNEQFF
.	TRBV12-3/TRBV12-4	TRBJ2-3	TRBD2	TGTGCCAGCAGTTTCCGGGGGGTTAGCACAGATACGCAGTATTTT	CASSFRGVSTDTQYF
few	TRBV29-1	TRBJ2-2	.	TGCAGCGCAGGGGCGACCGGGGAGCTGTTTTTT	CSAGATGELFF
few	TRBV7-6	TRBJ2-1	TRBD1	TGTGCCAGCAGCTTAGCTCCCGGGACAGGGAGTGTGAATGAGCAGTTCTTC	CASSLAPGTGSVNEQFF
.	TRBV18	TRBJ2-7	TRBD1	TGTGCCAGCTCCCTCGGGACAGTACTTCCCGAGCAGTACTTC	CASSLGTVLPEQYF
few	TRBV5-1	TRBJ2-3	TRBD2	TGCGCCAGCAGCCACTCGGTGACTAGCACCTTACTCACAGATACGCAGTATTTT	CASSHSVTSTLLTDTQYF
few	TRBV3-1	TRBJ1-3	.	TGTGCCAGCAGCCTCCACCCCGACAGGACCTCTGGAAACACCATATATTTT	CASSLHPDRTSGNTIYF
.	TRBV4-3	TRBJ2-2	TRBD2	TGCGCCAGCAGCCAAGAACCCACCCTTCTAGCGGAGACGAACACCGGGGAGCTGTTTTTT	CASSQEPTLLAETNTGELFF
.	TRBV28	TRBJ2-7	TRBD1	TGTGCCAGCAGTTTGGGGACAGGGTTCACCTACGAGCAGTACTTC	CASSLGTGFTYEQYF
many	TRBV7-9	TRBJ1-1	.	TGTGCCAGCAGTCCAAGGACAGAGAACACTGAAGCTTTCTTT	CASSPRTENTEAFF
.	TRBV6-5	TRBJ2-7	TRBD1	TGTGCCAGCAGTTACCTAGACAGGGGCTACGAGCAGTACTTC	CASSYLDRGYEQYF
.	TRBV7-2	TRBJ2-7	.	TGTGCCAGCAGCTTCGGAACTAGGGGACTCTACGAGCAGTACTTC	CASSFGTRGLYEQYF
.	TRBV27	TRBJ1-6	.	TGTGCCAGCAGTTTATTAGTCCGGGCAGGGGATTCACCCCTCCACTTT	CASSLLVRAGDSPLHF
.	TRBV9	TRBJ2-1	TRBD1	TGTGCCAGCAGCGAGGACAGGGCACCCGGTGAGCAGTTCTTC	CASSEDRAPGEQFF
few	TRBV7-9	TRBJ1-2	.	TGTGCCAGCAGCCGCTTGACCTTC	CASSRLTF
once	TRBV6-5	TRBJ1-6	TRBD1	TGTGCCAGCAGTTTCTTAAGAGGGACAGGGTATAATTCACCCCTCCACTTT	CASSFLRGTGYNSPLHF
few	TRBV7-8	TRBJ2-1	.	TGTGCCAGCAGCTTAATGGGCGAGCAGAATGAGCAGTTCTTC	CASSLMGEQNEQFF
.	TRBV4-3	TRBJ2-3	.	TGCGCCAGCAGCCATTACACGACAGGCCCTAGCACAGATACGCAGTATTTT	CASSHYTTGPSTDTQYF